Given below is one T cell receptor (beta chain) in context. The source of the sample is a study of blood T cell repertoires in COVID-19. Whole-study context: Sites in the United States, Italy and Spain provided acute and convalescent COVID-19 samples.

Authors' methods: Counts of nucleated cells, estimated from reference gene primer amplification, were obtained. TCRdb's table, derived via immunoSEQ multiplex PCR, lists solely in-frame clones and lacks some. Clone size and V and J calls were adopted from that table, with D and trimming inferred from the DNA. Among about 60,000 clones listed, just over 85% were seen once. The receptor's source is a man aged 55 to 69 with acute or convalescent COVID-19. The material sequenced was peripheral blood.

Written as DNA, the CDR3 is TGTGCCAGTAGCCCGCCGGGACAGGGGACAAACATTCAGTACTTC. It is translated as CASSPPGQGTNIQYF. The chain uses TRBV19 and TRBJ2-4, with TRBD1 matching over 10 bases. This CDR3 comprises 15 residues. V shed 6 bases, J shed 6 bases, and the junction held 8 bases outside the gene matches. The germline CDR1 and CDR2 sequences are LNHDA and SQIVND (reference sequence).